The rows below give T cell receptor beta chains drawn from one sample of a study of blood T cell repertoires in COVID-19. Sequencing used immunoSEQ multiplex PCR; TCRdb keeps in-frame clones, though not all of them. In the table there are over 150,000 clones, roughly 84% of which are singletons. Sequences were obtained from peripheral blood. The receptors here all came from a man in his 60s with COVID-19, enrolled during active disease. The CDR3 runs from the conserved cysteine through the conserved F or W. D genes are given only for firm matches. Size tells how often a clone was seen (once, few, many) or the class of an expanded clone, and some rows leave it out.

clone_size	j_call	d_call	v_call	cdr3_nt	cdr3_aa
NA	TRBJ2-3	NA	TRBV27	TGTGCCAGCAATGAGGCGGGAAGATTGGATACGCAGTATTTT	CASNEAGRLDTQYF
NA	TRBJ1-6	NA	TRBV6-6	TGTGCCAGCAGCCCGGGACAACCCGACAGCTTACCCCTCCACTTT	CASSPGQPDSLPLHF
NA	TRBJ2-7	TRBD1	TRBV27	TGTGCCACCCGGACAGGGTTTGGCGAGCAGTACTTC	CATRTGFGEQYF
NA	TRBJ2-2	TRBD2	TRBV23-1	TGCGCCAGCAGTCAATCTAAGGGACTAGCGTTACTCACCGGGGAGCTGTTTTTT	CASSQSKGLALLTGELFF
NA	TRBJ1-1	NA	TRBV19	TGTGCCAGTAGTATAGATCGGAGAGAAAACACTGAAGCTTTCTTT	CASSIDRRENTEAFF
NA	TRBJ2-1	TRBD1	TRBV27	TGTGCCAGCAGAGAAGACAGGGGATCCTACAATGAGCAGTTCTTC	CASREDRGSYNEQFF
NA	TRBJ1-2	NA	TRBV14	TGTGCCAGCAGCCAGTCAGGGGAGATTGGCTACACCTTC	CASSQSGEIGYTF
NA	TRBJ2-7	TRBD2	TRBV5-1	TGCGCCAGCAGCACCTCCCCCGGGGGGGCAGGGTCCTACGAGCAGTACTTC	CASSTSPGGAGSYEQYF
few	TRBJ2-7	TRBD1	TRBV9	TGTGCCAGCAGCGTAGCCCGACAGGGGGCGCTGGGAGAGCAGTACTTC	CASSVARQGALGEQYF
NA	TRBJ2-3	TRBD2	TRBV15	TGTGCCACCAGCAGAGGAGGGACTAGCGAGTCAGATACGCAGTATTTT	CATSRGGTSESDTQYF
NA	TRBJ2-7	NA	TRBV27	TGTGCCAGCAGCCCAGGGGTCTCCTACGGGATACGCGAGCAGTACTTC	CASSPGVSYGIREQYF
few	TRBJ1-3	NA	TRBV7-3	TGTGCCAGCAGCGAAGGGGGACCGCTCCGCTCTGGAAACACCATATATTTT	CASSEGGPLRSGNTIYF
NA	TRBJ2-6	TRBD2	TRBV6-1	TGTGCCAGCAGTGAACCGGGGGGAGCCGACTCTGGGGCCAACGTCCTGACTTTC	CASSEPGGADSGANVLTF
NA	TRBJ1-6	NA	TRBV4-3	TGCGCCAGCAGCCCGCGGGGGAAGGGAGATAATTCACCCCTCCACTTT	CASSPRGKGDNSPLHF
NA	TRBJ1-3	NA	TRBV11-2	TGTGCCAGCAGCTTAGTAGGAAACACCATATATTTT	CASSLVGNTIYF
NA	TRBJ2-2	NA	TRBV28	TGTGCCAGCAGGTCAGGGTCGGCGAACACCGGGGAGCTGTTTTTT	CASRSGSANTGELFF
NA	TRBJ1-2	NA	TRBV5-1	TGCGCCAGCAGCCCAACAGGGATCTATGGCTACACCTTC	CASSPTGIYGYTF
NA	TRBJ1-5	NA	TRBV7-2	TGTGCCAGCAGCTCCGGGACTCCCACCAATGCGCCCCAGCATTTT	CASSSGTPTNAPQHF
NA	TRBJ2-7	NA	TRBV6-5	TGTGCCAGCCTGAGGTCCTACGAGCAGTACTTC	CASLRSYEQYF
NA	TRBJ1-5	NA	TRBV24-1	TGTGCCACCAGTGACGGTTTTCAGCCCCAGCATTTT	CATSDGFQPQHF
NA	TRBJ1-1	TRBD1	TRBV3-1/TRBV3-2	TGTGCCAGCACGGGACAGCAGAACACTGAAGCTTTCTTT	CASTGQQNTEAFF
NA	TRBJ1-1	NA	TRBV18	TGTGCCAGCTCACCCCGGGGTGCGGGGGCAGGGGAGAACACTGAAGCTTTCTTT	CASSPRGAGAGENTEAFF
few	TRBJ2-1	TRBD2	TRBV5-1	TGCGCCAGCAGCTCACGACAGGGACTAGCGGGAGGGTCCTCCTACAATGAGCAGTTCTTC	CASSSRQGLAGGSSYNEQFF
once	TRBJ1-2	TRBD1	TRBV30	TGTGCCTGGTCCGGGACAGGGGGCGGCTACACCTTC	CAWSGTGGGYTF
NA	TRBJ1-5	NA	TRBV19	TGTGCCACCGGACAGAATCAGCCCCAGCATTTT	CATGQNQPQHF
NA	TRBJ2-5	TRBD1	TRBV5-4	TGTGCCAGCAGCTTGGGACAGGGCCAACAAGAGACCCAGTACTTC	CASSLGQGQQETQYF
NA	TRBJ1-1	NA	TRBV20-1	TGCAGTGCTAGACGACAGCTTGAAGCTTTCTTT	CSARRQLEAFF
NA	TRBJ1-5	NA	TRBV28	TGTGCCAGCACCGCCGGGGGGGGCAATCAGCCCCAGCATTTT	CASTAGGGNQPQHF
NA	TRBJ1-4	NA	TRBV19	TGTGCCAGTAGTATTGCAGGGAACACTAATGAAAAACTGTTTTTT	CASSIAGNTNEKLFF
NA	TRBJ2-2	NA	TRBV14	TGTGCCAGCAGCCAAGAGGCAGGGACCGGGGAGCTGTTTTTT	CASSQEAGTGELFF
few	TRBJ1-5	NA	TRBV18	TGTGCCAGCTCACCATTCGGCCAGGCCAATCAGCCCCAGCATTTT	CASSPFGQANQPQHF
NA	TRBJ1-1	TRBD1	TRBV27	TGTGCCAGCAGTGTTGGGCAGGGGGCGTATCCGGCAAAAGCTTTCTTT	CASSVGQGAYPAKAFF
NA	TRBJ1-2	NA	TRBV29-1	TGCAGCGTTGAAAGGGGCGGGAAAGGCCGCGGCTACACCTTC	CSVERGGKGRGYTF
NA	TRBJ2-2	TRBD2	TRBV7-3	TGTGCCAGCTCCTCGGGGGGAGGTCGCACCGGGGAGCTGTTTTTT	CASSSGGGRTGELFF
NA	TRBJ1-3	TRBD1	TRBV28	TGTGCCAGCGCGACAGGGGGCGAAAACACCATATATTTT	CASATGGENTIYF
NA	TRBJ1-3	TRBD1	TRBV6-5	TGTGCCAGCAGCCAGGACAGGAGCTCTGGAAACACCATATATTTT	CASSQDRSSGNTIYF
NA	TRBJ1-1	NA	TRBV3-1/TRBV3-2	TGTGCCAGCACCCCGAGGCTGAACACTGAAGCTTTCTTT	CASTPRLNTEAFF
NA	TRBJ1-2	NA	TRBV7-6	TGTGCCAGCAGCTCCATTATTACACAGGGCCGGGGCGGCTACACCTTC	CASSSIITQGRGGYTF
NA	TRBJ2-7	NA	TRBV2	TGTGCCAGCAGTGACGACATCCTCTCCTACGAGCAGTACTTC	CASSDDILSYEQYF
NA	TRBJ2-1	NA	TRBV7-2	TGTGCCAGCAGCTTAGCGGGGGGGCCGTGGAATGAGCAGTTCTTC	CASSLAGGPWNEQFF
NA	TRBJ2-1	TRBD2	TRBV5-6	TGTGCCAGCAGCTTGGGAGTAGCGGGAACCTTCAGTGAGCAGTTCTTC	CASSLGVAGTFSEQFF
few	TRBJ1-1	NA	TRBV4-3	TGCGCCAGCAGCCAACAATTGGGGGGTTGGACTGAAGCTTTCTTT	CASSQQLGGWTEAFF
few	TRBJ2-5	TRBD2	TRBV5-1	TGCGCCAGCAGCTTTTCGGGGGGTACTCAAGAGACCCAGTACTTC	CASSFSGGTQETQYF
NA	TRBJ1-1	NA	TRBV7-2	TGTCTCGTTATATTGAACACTGAAGCTTTCTTT	CLVILNTEAFF
NA	TRBJ1-3	TRBD1	TRBV7-9	TGTGCCAGCAGCTTATGGGGACAGAGATCCTCTGGAAACACCATATATTTT	CASSLWGQRSSGNTIYF
NA	TRBJ1-1	TRBD1	TRBV19	TGTGCCAGTAGTATAGCCCAGGGGGCTTTGTTGGCTGAAGCTTTCTTT	CASSIAQGALLAEAFF
NA	TRBJ1-5	NA	TRBV19	TGTGCCAGTAGTACAGGGTTCAATCAGCCCCAGCATTTT	CASSTGFNQPQHF
NA	TRBJ1-1	NA	TRBV7-9	TGTGCCAGCAGCTTAGAAGGACTGCGGAACACTGAAGCTTTCTTT	CASSLEGLRNTEAFF
NA	TRBJ1-5	TRBD1	TRBV6-5	TGTGCCAGCAGCCCGGACAGGGCTCGGAATCGGCCCCAGCATTTT	CASSPDRARNRPQHF
once	TRBJ1-4	NA	TRBV4-3	TGCGCCAGCAGCCACCCCCGAGGCCTCGGACAGTTGGGGGAAAAACTGTTTTTT	CASSHPRGLGQLGEKLFF
NA	TRBJ2-3	TRBD2	TRBV27	TGTGCCAGCAGTTTACAGTGGGGGGGAAGCACAGATACGCAGTATTTT	CASSLQWGGSTDTQYF
NA	TRBJ1-5	TRBD1	TRBV19	TGTGCCAGTAGTATACAACAGGGGAATCAGCCCCAGCATTTT	CASSIQQGNQPQHF
NA	TRBJ1-1	NA	TRBV29-1	TGCAGCGTTGAAAAACAGGGCTCTGAAGCTTTCTTT	CSVEKQGSEAFF
NA	TRBJ1-5	NA	TRBV19	TGTGCCAGTAGCAGCCTTACACGCGGAAACAATCAGCCCCAGCATTTT	CASSSLTRGNNQPQHF
NA	TRBJ1-4	NA	TRBV29-1	TGCAGCGTTTCACAGGGCGCAAAACTGTTTTTT	CSVSQGAKLFF
NA	TRBJ2-5	TRBD2	TRBV29-1	TGCAGCGTTGAGGACGGGGGGGCCCAAGAGACCCAGTACTTC	CSVEDGGAQETQYF